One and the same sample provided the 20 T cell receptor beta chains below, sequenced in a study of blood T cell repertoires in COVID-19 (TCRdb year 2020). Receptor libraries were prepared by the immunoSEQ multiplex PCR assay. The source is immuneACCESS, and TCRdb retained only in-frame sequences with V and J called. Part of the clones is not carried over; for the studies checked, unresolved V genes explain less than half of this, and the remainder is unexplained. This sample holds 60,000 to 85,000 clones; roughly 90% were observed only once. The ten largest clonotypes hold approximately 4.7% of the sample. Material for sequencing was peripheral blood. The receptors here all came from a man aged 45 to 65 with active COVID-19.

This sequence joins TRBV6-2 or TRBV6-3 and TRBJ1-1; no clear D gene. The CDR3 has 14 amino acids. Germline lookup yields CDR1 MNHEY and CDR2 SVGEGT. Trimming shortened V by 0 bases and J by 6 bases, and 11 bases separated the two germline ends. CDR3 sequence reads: CASSYSIRGPEAFF. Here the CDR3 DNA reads TGTGCCAGCAGTTACTCGATTAGAGGCCCTGAAGCTTTCTTT.

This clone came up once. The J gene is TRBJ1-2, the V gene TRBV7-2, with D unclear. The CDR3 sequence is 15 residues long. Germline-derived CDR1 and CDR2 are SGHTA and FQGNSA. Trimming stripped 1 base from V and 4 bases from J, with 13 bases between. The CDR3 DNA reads TGTGCCAGCAGCTTAGGGACTGGCTATTTCTATGGCTACACCTTC. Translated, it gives CASSLGTGYFYGYTF.

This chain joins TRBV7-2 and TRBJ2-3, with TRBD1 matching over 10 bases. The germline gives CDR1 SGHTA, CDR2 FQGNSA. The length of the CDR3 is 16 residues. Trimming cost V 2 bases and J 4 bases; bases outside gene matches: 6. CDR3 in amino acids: CASSLRTGGGPDTQYF. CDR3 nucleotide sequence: TGTGCCAGCAGCTTACGGACAGGGGGTGGCCCAGATACGCAGTATTTT.

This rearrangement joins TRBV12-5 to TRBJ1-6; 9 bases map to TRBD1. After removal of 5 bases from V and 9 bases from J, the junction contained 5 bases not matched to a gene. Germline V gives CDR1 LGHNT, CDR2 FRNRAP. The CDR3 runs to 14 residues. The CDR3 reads CASGTGQGVSPLHF. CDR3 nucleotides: TGTGCTAGTGGTACGGGACAGGGTGTTTCACCCCTCCACTTT.

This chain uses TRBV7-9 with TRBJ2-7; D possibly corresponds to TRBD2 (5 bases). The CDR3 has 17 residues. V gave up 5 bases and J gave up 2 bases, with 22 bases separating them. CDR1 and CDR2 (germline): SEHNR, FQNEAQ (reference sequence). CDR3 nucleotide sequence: TGTGCCAGCAGCCCTTACACAGCTCGGGAAAGTCCCTACGAGCAGTACTTC. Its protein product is CASSPYTARESPYEQYF.

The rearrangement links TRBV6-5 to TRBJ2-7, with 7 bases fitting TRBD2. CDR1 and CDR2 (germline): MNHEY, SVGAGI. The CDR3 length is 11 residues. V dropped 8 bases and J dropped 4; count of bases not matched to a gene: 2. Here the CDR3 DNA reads TGTGCCAGCGGGAGGGCTTACGAGCAGTACTTC. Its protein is CASGRAYEQYF.

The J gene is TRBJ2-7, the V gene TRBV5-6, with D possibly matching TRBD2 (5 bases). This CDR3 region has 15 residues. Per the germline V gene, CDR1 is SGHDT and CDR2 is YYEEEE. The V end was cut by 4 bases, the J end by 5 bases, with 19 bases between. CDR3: CASSADWTGRNEQYF. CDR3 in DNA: TGTGCCAGCAGCGCCGACTGGACGGGGAGAAACGAGCAGTACTTC.

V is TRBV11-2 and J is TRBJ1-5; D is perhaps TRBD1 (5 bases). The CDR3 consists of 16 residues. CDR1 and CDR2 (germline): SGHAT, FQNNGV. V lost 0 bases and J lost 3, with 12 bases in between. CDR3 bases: TGTGCCAGCAGCTTAGATGGGCGGGACTCCAATCAGCCCCAGCATTTT. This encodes CASSLDGRDSNQPQHF.

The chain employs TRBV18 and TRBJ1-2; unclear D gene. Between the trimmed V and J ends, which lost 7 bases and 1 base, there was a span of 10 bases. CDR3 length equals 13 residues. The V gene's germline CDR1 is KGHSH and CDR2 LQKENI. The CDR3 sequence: CASLAPGNYGYTF. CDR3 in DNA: TGTGCCAGCTTAGCGCCGGGTAACTATGGCTACACCTTC.

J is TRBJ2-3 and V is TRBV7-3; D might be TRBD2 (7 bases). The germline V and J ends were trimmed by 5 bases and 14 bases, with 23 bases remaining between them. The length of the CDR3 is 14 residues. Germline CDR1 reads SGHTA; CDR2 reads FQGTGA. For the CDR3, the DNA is TGTGCCAGCAGCCCCGGCGCGGGGGCGCCCCCCTGGTATTTT. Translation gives CASSPGAGAPPWYF. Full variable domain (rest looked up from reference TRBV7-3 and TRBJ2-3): GAGVSQTPSNKVTEKGKYVELRCDPISGHTALYWYRQSLGQGPEFLIYFQGTGAADDSGLPNDRFFAVRPEGSVSTLKIQRTERGDSAVYLCASSPGAGAPPWYFGPGTRLTVL.

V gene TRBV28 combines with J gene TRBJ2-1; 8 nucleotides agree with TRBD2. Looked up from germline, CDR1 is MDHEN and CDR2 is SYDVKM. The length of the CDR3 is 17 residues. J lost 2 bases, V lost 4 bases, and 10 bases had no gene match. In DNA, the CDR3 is TGTGCCAGCAGTTCCCCCCCGGGGGGGTCTCCCTACAATGAGCAGTTCTTC. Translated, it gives CASSSPPGGSPYNEQFF.

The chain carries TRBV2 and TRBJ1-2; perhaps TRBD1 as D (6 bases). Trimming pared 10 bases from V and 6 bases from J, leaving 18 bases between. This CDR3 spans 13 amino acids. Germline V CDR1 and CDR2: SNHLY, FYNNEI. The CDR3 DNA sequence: TGTGCCACAACCCCGACAGGCGACCATGGCTACACCTTC. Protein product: CATTPTGDHGYTF.

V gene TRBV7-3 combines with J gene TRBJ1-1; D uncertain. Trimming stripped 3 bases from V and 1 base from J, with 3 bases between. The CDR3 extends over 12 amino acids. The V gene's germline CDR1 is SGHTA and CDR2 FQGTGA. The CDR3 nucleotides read TGTGCCAGCAGCTTCCGGAACACTGAAGCTTTCTTT. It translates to CASSFRNTEAFF. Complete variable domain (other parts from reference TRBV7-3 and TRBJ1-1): GAGVSQTPSNKVTEKGKYVELRCDPISGHTALYWYRQSLGQGPEFLIYFQGTGAADDSGLPNDRFFAVRPEGSVSTLKIQRTERGDSAVYLCASSFRNTEAFFGQGTRLTVV.

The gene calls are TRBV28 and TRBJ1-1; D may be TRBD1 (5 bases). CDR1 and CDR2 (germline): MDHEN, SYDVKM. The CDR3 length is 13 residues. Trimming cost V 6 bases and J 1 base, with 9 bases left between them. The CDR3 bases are TGTGCCAGCAGGGTAAGGGGGAACACTGAAGCTTTCTTT. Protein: CASRVRGNTEAFF.

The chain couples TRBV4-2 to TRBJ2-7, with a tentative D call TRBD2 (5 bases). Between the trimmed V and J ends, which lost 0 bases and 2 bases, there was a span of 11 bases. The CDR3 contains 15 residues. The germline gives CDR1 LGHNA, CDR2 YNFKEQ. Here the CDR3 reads CASSQEPAAPYEQYF. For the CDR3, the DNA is TGTGCCAGCAGCCAAGAACCAGCGGCTCCCTACGAGCAGTACTTC.

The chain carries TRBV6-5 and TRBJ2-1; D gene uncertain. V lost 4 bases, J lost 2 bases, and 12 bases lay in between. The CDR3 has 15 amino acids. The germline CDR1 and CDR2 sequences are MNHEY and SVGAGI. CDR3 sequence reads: CASSFGSHPYNEQFF. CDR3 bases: TGTGCCAGCAGTTTCGGGTCTCACCCCTACAATGAGCAGTTCTTC.

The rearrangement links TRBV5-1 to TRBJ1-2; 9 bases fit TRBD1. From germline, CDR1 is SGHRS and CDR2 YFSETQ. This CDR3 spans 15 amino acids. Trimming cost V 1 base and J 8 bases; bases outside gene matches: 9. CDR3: CASSLTGGEGYGYTF. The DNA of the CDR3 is TGCGCCAGCAGCTTGACAGGGGGCGAGGGATACGGCTACACCTTC.

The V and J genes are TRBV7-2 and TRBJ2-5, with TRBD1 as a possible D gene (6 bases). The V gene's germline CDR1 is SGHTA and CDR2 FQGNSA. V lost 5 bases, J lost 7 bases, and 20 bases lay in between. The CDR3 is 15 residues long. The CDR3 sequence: CASSPNGQPLVTQYF. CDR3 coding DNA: TGTGCCAGCAGCCCTAACGGACAGCCCTTGGTGACCCAGTACTTC.

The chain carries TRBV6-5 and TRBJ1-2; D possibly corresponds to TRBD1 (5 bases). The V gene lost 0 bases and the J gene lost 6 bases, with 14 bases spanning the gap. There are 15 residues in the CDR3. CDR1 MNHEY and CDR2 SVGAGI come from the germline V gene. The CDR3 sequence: CASSYSPRSGDGYTF. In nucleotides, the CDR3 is TGTGCCAGCAGTTACTCGCCCAGATCGGGGGATGGCTACACCTTC.

CDR3 sequence reads: CASSLKPSGLGELFF. The CDR3 DNA reads as TGTGCCAGCAGCTTAAAGCCCTCAGGTTTGGGGGAGCTGTTTTTT. This chain uses TRBV7-3 with TRBJ2-2; D is unresolved. Germline assignment: CDR1 SGHTA and CDR2 FQGTGA. Trimming stripped 1 base from V and 8 bases from J, with 14 bases between. This CDR3 has 15 residues.